The text below deals with one T cell receptor (beta chain). The CDR3 regions of TCR beta were amplified from RNA transcripts. The HTBI set primed first-round TCR CDR3 RT-PCR. TCRdb itself ran the multiplex PCR reads through MiXCR, one entry per CDR3 protein. The sample holds around 530,000 distinct CDR3 sequences, 17% seen once. Not enrolled were patients with uncontrolled infection, other autoimmune disease, pregnancy or lactation. Germline loops: CDR1 MGHRA, CDR2 YSYEKL. V was cut by 1 base and J by 4 bases, with 13 bases left in between. The CDR3 runs to 15 residues. This record comes from a study of T cells in Graves' hyperthyroidism and ophthalmopathy.

The chain links TRBV4-1 to TRBJ1-2; D not resolved. The receptor comes from a woman aged 18-29 years with Graves' ophthalmopathy. The source material was blood. The CDR3: CASSQVRGRGYGYTF. CDR3 bases: TGCGCCAGCAGCCAAGTTCGCGGCAGAGGCTATGGCTACACCTTC.